This T cell receptor beta chain is from a study of CD8+CD57+ T cells in acquired aplastic anemia. At the level of the study: Recorded DNA amounts for sorted CD4+ and CD8+ cells had an average of approximately 2.9 ug.

Remarks on this clonotype: Its antigen is not known.

In germline, CDR1 is SEHNR, CDR2 FQNEAQ (reference sequence). J gave up 3 bases and V 7 bases, and 5 bases lay outside the gene matches. CDR3 length: 15 amino acids. Patients selected for sequencing had displayed CD8+CD57+ cell expansion by flow cytometry. None of the patients had been given any therapy when their blood was sampled. Study-level points and caveats: Patients and healthy controls showed no significant CD8+ Simpson's diversity difference. Patients and controls shared twenty-nine CD8+ CDR3 sequences, which appeared highly expressed in patients and within their immunodominant clones.

Researchers used genomic DNA as the template to profile TCR beta VDJ and CDR3. One entry per CDR3 protein results from TCRdb running MiXCR on the reads. The sample consists of around 220,000 distinct CDR3 sequences, roughly 50% of them appearing once. Sequencing was carried out using sorted CD4+, CD8+, or CD8+CD57+ T cells (not recorded which) from PBMCs. This clonotype originated in a human donor with aplastic anemia. V gene TRBV7-9 combines with J gene TRBJ1-6, with 8 bases fitting TRBD1. The CDR3: CASTLGQGYNSPLHF. CDR3 coding DNA: TGTGCCAGCACCCTCGGACAGGGCTATAATTCACCCCTCCACTTT.